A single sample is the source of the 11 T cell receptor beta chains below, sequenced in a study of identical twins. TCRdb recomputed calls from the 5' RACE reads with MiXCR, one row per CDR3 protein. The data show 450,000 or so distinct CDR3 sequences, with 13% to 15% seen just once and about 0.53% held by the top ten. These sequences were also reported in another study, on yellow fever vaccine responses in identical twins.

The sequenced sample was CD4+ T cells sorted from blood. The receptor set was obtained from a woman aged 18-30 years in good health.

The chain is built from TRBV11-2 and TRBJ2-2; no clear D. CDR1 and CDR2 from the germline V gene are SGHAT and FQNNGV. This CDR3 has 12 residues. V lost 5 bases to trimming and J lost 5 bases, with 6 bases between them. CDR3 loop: CASSPATGELFF. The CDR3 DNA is TGTGCCAGCAGCCCCGCTACCGGGGAGCTGTTTTTT.

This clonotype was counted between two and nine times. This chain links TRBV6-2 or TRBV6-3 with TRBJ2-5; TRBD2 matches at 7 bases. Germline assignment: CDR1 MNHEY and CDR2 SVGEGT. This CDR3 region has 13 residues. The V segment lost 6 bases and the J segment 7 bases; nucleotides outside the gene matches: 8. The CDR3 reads CASSPSGSGTQYF. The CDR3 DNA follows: TGTGCCAGCAGCCCTAGCGGTTCGGGGACCCAGTACTTC.

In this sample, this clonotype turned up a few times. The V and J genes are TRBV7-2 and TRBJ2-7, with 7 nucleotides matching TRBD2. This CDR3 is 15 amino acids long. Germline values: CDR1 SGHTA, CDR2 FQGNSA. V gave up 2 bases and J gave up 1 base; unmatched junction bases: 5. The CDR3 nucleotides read TGTGCCAGCAGCTTAAGTGGGCGGGAGTCCTACGAGCAGTACTTC. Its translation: CASSLSGRESYEQYF. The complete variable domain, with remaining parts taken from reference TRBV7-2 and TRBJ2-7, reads GAGVSQSPSNKVTEKGKDVELRCDPISGHTALYWYRQSLGQGLEFLIYFQGNSAPDKSGLPSDRFSAERTGGSVSTLTIQRTQQEDSAVYLCASSLSGRESYEQYFGPGTRLTVT.

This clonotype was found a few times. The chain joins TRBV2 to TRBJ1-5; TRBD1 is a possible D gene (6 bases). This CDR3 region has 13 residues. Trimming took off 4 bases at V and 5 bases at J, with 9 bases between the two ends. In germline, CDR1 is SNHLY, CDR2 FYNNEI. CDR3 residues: CASSVGAHQPQHF. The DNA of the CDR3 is TGTGCCAGCAGTGTGGGGGCGCATCAGCCCCAGCATTTT.

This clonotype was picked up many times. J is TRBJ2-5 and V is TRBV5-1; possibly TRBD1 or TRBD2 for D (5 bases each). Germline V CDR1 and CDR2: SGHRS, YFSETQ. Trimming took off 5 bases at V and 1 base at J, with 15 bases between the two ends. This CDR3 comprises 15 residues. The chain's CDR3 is CASRIGAAGQETQYF. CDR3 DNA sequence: TGCGCCAGCAGGATCGGGGCGGCCGGCCAAGAGACCCAGTACTTC.

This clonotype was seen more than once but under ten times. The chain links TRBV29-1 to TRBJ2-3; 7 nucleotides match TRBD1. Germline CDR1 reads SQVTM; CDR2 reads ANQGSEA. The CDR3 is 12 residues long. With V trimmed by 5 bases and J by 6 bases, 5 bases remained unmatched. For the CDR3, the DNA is TGCAGCGTTCTGACAGGGTCGGATACGCAGTATTTT. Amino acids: CSVLTGSDTQYF.

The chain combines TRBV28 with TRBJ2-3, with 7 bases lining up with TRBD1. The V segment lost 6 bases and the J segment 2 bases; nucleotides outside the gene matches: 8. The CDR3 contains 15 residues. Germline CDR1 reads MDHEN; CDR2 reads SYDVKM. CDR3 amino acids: CASSNRQGLTDTQYF. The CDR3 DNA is TGTGCCAGCAGCAACAGACAGGGTCTCACAGATACGCAGTATTTT.

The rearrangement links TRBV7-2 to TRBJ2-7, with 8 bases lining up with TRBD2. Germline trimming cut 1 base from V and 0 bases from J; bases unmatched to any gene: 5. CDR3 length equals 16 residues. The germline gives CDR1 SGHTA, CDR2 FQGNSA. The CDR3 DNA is TGTGCCAGCAGCTTAGGGGCTAGCGGGTTCTCCTACGAGCAGTACTTC. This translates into CASSLGASGFSYEQYF.

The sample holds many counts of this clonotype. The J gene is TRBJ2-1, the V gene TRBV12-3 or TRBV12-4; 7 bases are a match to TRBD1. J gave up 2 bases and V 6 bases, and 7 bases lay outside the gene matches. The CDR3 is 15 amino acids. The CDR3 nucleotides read TGTGCCAGCAGGCACCGGGACAGTCCCTACAATGAGCAGTTCTTC. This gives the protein CASRHRDSPYNEQFF.

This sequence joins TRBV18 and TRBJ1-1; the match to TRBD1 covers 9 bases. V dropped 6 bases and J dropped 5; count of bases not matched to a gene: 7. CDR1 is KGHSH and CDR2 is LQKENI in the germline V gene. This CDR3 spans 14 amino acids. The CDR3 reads CASSPGTGTTEAFF. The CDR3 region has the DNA TGTGCCAGCTCCCCCGGGACAGGGACAACTGAAGCTTTCTTT. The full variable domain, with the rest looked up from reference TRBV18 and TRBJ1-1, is NAGVMQNPRHLVRRRGQEARLRCSPMKGHSHVYWYRQLPEEGLKFMVYLQKENIIDESGMPKERFSAEFPKEGPSILRIQQVVRGDSAAYFCASSPGTGTTEAFFGQGTRLTVV.

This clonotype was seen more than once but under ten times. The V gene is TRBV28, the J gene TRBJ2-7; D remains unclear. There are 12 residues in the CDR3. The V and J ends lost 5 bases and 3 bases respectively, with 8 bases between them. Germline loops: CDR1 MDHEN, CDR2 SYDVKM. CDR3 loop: CASSGPYYEQYF. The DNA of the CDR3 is TGTGCCAGCAGTGGCCCCTACTACGAGCAGTACTTC.